Included here is one TCR beta chain sequence, with context. Its specificity is not known. These data come from a study of cytomegalovirus exposure and HLA in healthy donors. Study-wide results and caveats: Within an earlier analysis, most TCR beta V segments proved productive either about 90% or about 30% of the time.

The CDR3 contains 18 residues. In germline, CDR1 is MNHEY, CDR2 SMNVEV (reference sequence). Trimming pared 3 bases from V and 5 bases from J, leaving 23 bases between. The PCR contained 60 Vbeta and 13 Jbeta primers. Here immunoSEQ multiplex PCR was the method, and the copy in TCRdb shows in-frame clones only, minus some. The table records over 150,000 clones, 80% to 90% of them present only once. Specimen: PBMCs. The chain recombines TRBV27 with TRBJ2-1; D gene ambiguous. The TCR comes from a girl between 10 and 17 years old in good health and CMV-seropositive. In DNA, the CDR3 is TGTGCCAGCAGTTTTACGGAGCTCTCTGCCTCGACCGACAATGAGCAGTTCTTC. The encoded protein is CASSFTELSASTDNEQFF.